One sample yielded the 20 T cell receptor beta chains listed below, sequenced in a study of blood T cell repertoires in COVID-19. Clones were read by immunoSEQ multiplex PCR, and TCRdb kept only the in-frame ones, dropping some. The data hold roughly 150,000 clones, with 82% observed a single time. The specimen was PBMCs or T cells enriched from blood (not recorded which). Source of these receptors: a man between 60 and 70 years old who had recovered from COVID-19.

This clone has at least ten counts. The chain combines TRBV19 with TRBJ2-1; 11 bases align to TRBD2. CDR1 LNHDA and CDR2 SQIVND come from the germline V gene (reference sequence). The CDR3 consists of 15 residues. The J segment lost 4 bases and the V segment lost 5 bases, leaving 4 bases of the junction unmatched. DNA for the CDR3: TGTGCCAGTAGTGAACGACTAGCGGGATACAATGAGCAGTTCTTC. This sequence encodes CASSERLAGYNEQFF. The whole variable domain, filled in from reference TRBV19 and TRBJ2-1, reads DGGITQSPKYLFRKEGQNVTLSCEQNLNHDAMYWYRQDPGQGLRLIYYSQIVNDFQKGDIAEGYSVSREKKESFPLTVTSAQKNPTAFYLCASSERLAGYNEQFFGPGTRLTVL.

The rearrangement uses TRBV11-3 and TRBJ2-7; tentative D call: TRBD2 (6 bases). Per germline, CDR1 SGHNT and CDR2 YENEEA. V dropped 1 base and J dropped 0 bases, with 16 bases sitting between them. The CDR3 is 17 residues long. The CDR3 is CASSLAPWRDRSYEQYF. In DNA, the CDR3 is TGTGCCAGCAGCTTAGCCCCCTGGCGGGACCGCTCCTACGAGCAGTACTTC.

This chain joins TRBV11-1 and TRBJ2-7; no firm D call. The CDR3 has 12 amino acids. Between the trimmed V and J ends, which lost 2 bases and 3 bases, there was a span of 5 bases. Germline loops: CDR1 SGHAT, CDR2 FQDESV (reference sequence). The CDR3 spells CASSLQDYEQYF. The CDR3 DNA sequence: TGTGCCAGCAGCTTACAGGACTACGAGCAGTACTTC.

This clone was found a few times. Different DNA sequences within this sample yield the same CDR3. The rearrangement links TRBV5-1 to TRBJ2-7; 10 bases align to TRBD2. With V trimmed by 0 bases and J by 5 bases, 8 bases remained unmatched. The CDR3 covers 16 residues. Germline lookup yields CDR1 SGHRS and CDR2 YFSETQ. DNA of the CDR3: TGCGCCAGCAGCTTGGGGGGAGCGGGGGGGATCCACGAGCAGTACTTC. This gives the protein CASSLGGAGGIHEQYF.

The chain couples TRBV28 to TRBJ1-2, with 8 bases matching TRBD1. Germline CDR1 MDHEN, CDR2 SYDVKM. V lost 8 bases and J lost 4; bases outside the gene matches: 12. The CDR3 has 15 residues. CDR3 amino acids: CASRESGTGVYGYTF. DNA for the CDR3: TGTGCCAGCCGAGAATCCGGGACAGGAGTCTATGGCTACACCTTC.

This clone came up once. The J gene is TRBJ2-2, the V gene TRBV19; 14 nucleotides line up with TRBD2. V was pared by 7 bases and J by 4 bases, with 8 bases of the junction left unmatched. The CDR3 runs 17 residues. The germline V gene encodes CDR1 LNHDA and CDR2 SQIVND (reference sequence). For the CDR3, the DNA is TGTGCCAGTACCCAGCGGACTAGCGGGAGGAGCACCGGGGAGCTGTTTTTT. It yields the protein CASTQRTSGRSTGELFF.

The chain employs TRBV24-1 and TRBJ2-1; 9 bases map to TRBD2. Germline trimming cut 9 bases from V and 4 bases from J; bases unmatched to any gene: 3. Per the germline V gene, CDR1 is KGHDR and CDR2 is SFDVKD. The CDR3 totals 13 residues. The CDR3 region has the DNA TGTGCCACCGAGGCGGGAGGGTACAATGAGCAGTTCTTC. Amino acids: CATEAGGYNEQFF.

The chain uses TRBV7-6 and TRBJ2-7; TRBD2 aligns across 11 bases. The CDR3 consists of 20 residues. Trimming removed 5 bases from V and 0 bases from J; junction bases left unmatched: 18. CDR1 SGHVS and CDR2 FNYEAQ come from the germline V gene. CDR3 nucleotide sequence: TGTGCCAGCAGCCGCGTTGGGTTATGGGCTAGCGGGGGGCGCTCCTACGAGCAGTACTTC. It codes for CASSRVGLWASGGRSYEQYF.

J is TRBJ2-7 and V is TRBV7-2, with 9 positions matching TRBD1. The germline V gene has CDR1 SGHTA and CDR2 FQGNSA. The CDR3 is 18 amino acids. The V and J ends lost 2 bases and 0 bases, in that order; junction bases with no gene match: 11. CDR3 in amino acids: CASSLLGQGTGSSYEQYF. In DNA form, the CDR3 reads TGTGCCAGCAGCTTATTGGGACAGGGAACAGGCAGCTCCTACGAGCAGTACTTC.

In its sample, this clone was seen a few times. The gene calls are TRBV25-1 and TRBJ1-6; 8 bases fit TRBD1. Looked up from germline, CDR1 is MGHDK and CDR2 is SYGVNS. CDR3 length: 15 amino acids. With V trimmed by 3 bases and J by 8 bases, 6 bases remained unmatched. The CDR3 DNA reads TGTGCCAGCAGTGACAGGGGGCAAGGGGATTCACCCCTCCACTTT. It specifies CASSDRGQGDSPLHF.

The V gene is TRBV21-1, the J gene TRBJ1-2; TRBD1, the table's D call, was not compared with the DNA. TRBV21-1 is a recognized pseudogene. The CDR3 sequence is 23 residues long. CDR3 nucleotides: TGTGCCAGCAGCAAAGCCCGGGACAGGGGGATTGAAGAGGAGGTAGAAGCTAACTATGGCTACACCTTC. Its protein product is CASSKARDRGIEEEVEANYGYTF.

The rearrangement uses TRBV6-4 and TRBJ2-1, with 8 nucleotides matching TRBD2. The V gene's germline CDR1 is MRHNA and CDR2 SNTAGT. The J segment lost 5 bases and the V segment lost 2 bases, leaving 8 bases of the junction unmatched. CDR3 length equals 16 residues. This CDR3 reads CASSDRAGDGNNEQFF. The CDR3 DNA reads as TGTGCCAGCAGTGACAGAGCGGGAGACGGGAACAATGAGCAGTTCTTC.

This clone was counted only a few times. The rearrangement joins TRBV28 to TRBJ1-2; 9 bases are a match to TRBD1. CDR1 and CDR2 (germline): MDHEN, SYDVKM. The CDR3 sequence is 15 residues long. The trim removed 6 bases at V and 0 bases at J, leaving 5 bases unmatched. CDR3 in amino acids: CASRPGTGTNYGYTF. CDR3 nucleotide sequence: TGTGCCAGCAGACCCGGGACAGGGACTAACTATGGCTACACCTTC.

The chain recombines TRBV5-1 with TRBJ2-3, with D possibly being TRBD2 (5 bases). The germline V gene has CDR1 SGHRS and CDR2 YFSETQ. The CDR3 is 14 amino acids. V was shortened by 5 bases and J by 4 bases, with 14 bases between the two germline ends. The chain's CDR3 is CASSLEGLSDTQYF. The CDR3 coding sequence is TGCGCCAGCAGTCTCGAGGGCCTCTCAGATACGCAGTATTTT.

This rearrangement joins TRBV5-3 to TRBJ2-4, with D possibly being TRBD1 (6 bases). TRBV5-3 is designated an ORF whose function remains uncertain. Trimming shortened V by 1 base and J by 9 bases, and 14 bases separated the two germline ends. This CDR3 region has 14 residues. CDR3 bases: TGTGCCAGAAGCTTGAGGGCAGGGGCAACCATTCAGTACTTC. Protein sequence: CARSLRAGATIQYF.

The V call is TRBV5-5, the J call TRBJ1-5; no clear D gene. The V and J ends lost 2 bases and 0 bases respectively, with 6 bases between them. CDR3 size: 14 residues. Germline V lookup: CDR1 SGHKS, CDR2 YYEKEE (reference sequence). The CDR3 here is CASSFEVSNQPQHF. DNA for the CDR3: TGTGCCAGCAGCTTCGAGGTTAGCAATCAGCCCCAGCATTTT.

This clone was detected once. The chain couples TRBV20-1 to TRBJ1-1; the D is unclear. V lost 6 bases to trimming and J lost 8 bases, with 10 bases between them. This CDR3 region has 10 residues. CDR1 and CDR2 (germline): DFQATT, SNEGSKA (reference sequence). DNA of the CDR3: TGCAGTGCGGCCCCTAGGGAAGCTTTCTTT. It codes for CSAAPREAFF.

The chain joins TRBV9 to TRBJ1-2; TRBD1 might be the D (5 bases). The CDR3 contains 15 residues. Germline CDR1 SGDLS, CDR2 YYNGEE. Trimming left V 0 bases short and J 2 bases short, with 11 bases between. CDR3 protein: CASSVGETDNYGYTF. The CDR3 region has the DNA TGTGCCAGCAGCGTAGGAGAGACAGACAACTATGGCTACACCTTC.

This clone was seen only once. The chain carries TRBV9 and TRBJ1-4; D ambiguous. The CDR3 extends over 15 amino acids. The germline CDR1 and CDR2 sequences are SGDLS and YYNGEE. V was cut by 4 bases and J by 4 bases, with 14 bases left in between. CDR3 DNA: TGTGCCAGCAGCCCCAACGGGTTGGATAATGAAAAACTGTTTTTT. Its protein is CASSPNGLDNEKLFF.

The V gene is TRBV7-6, the J gene TRBJ1-6; D ambiguous. The CDR3 loop spans 17 amino acids. V lost 5 bases to trimming and J lost 6 bases, with 20 bases between them. CDR1 SGHVS and CDR2 FNYEAQ come from the germline V gene. The CDR3 reads CASSPAPRPTLNSPLHF. The DNA for the CDR3 is TGTGCCAGCAGCCCCGCCCCCCGCCCTACCCTTAATTCACCCCTCCACTTT.